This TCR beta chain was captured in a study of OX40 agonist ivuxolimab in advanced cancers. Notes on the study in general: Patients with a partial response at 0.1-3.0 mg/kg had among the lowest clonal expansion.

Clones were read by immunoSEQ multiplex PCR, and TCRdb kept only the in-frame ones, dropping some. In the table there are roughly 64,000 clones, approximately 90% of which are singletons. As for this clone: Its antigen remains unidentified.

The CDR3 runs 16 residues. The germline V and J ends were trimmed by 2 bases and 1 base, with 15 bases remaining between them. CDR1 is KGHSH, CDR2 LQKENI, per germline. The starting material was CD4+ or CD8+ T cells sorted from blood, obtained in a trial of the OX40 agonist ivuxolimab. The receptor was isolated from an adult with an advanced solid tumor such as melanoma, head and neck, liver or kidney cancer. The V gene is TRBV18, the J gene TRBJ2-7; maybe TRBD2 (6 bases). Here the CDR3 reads CASSPWGTEVSYEQYF. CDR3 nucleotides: TGTGCCAGCTCACCATGGGGGACTGAGGTATCCTACGAGCAGTACTTC.